By share, the clone carrying this TCR beta chain counts as medium-sized. What it recognizes is unknown. TCRdb re-called the PCR reads through MiXCR. The table includes roughly 33,000 clones, 15% to 20% detected once. The data originate from a study of metastatic and nonmetastatic thyroid tumors. Looked up from germline, CDR1 is ENHRY and CDR2 is SYGVKD. The V segment lost 4 bases and the J segment 7 bases; nucleotides outside the gene matches: 9. The CDR3 sequence is 15 residues long. Treatment of any kind had been given to no patient before thyroid surgery. Study results and caveats: The reported finding was significantly higher TCR beta diversity in malignant thyroid tumors relative to benign nodules, in blood and tumor.

The receptor was isolated from a male donor with papillary thyroid cancer or a benign thyroid nodule (not recorded which). Some clones in this sample may be carry-over from other donors' samples. This chain uses TRBV10-3 with TRBJ2-7; 11 bases are a match to TRBD1. The sequencing input was blood. CDR3 amino acids: CAISARTGGEGEQYF. CDR3 DNA sequence: TGTGCCATCAGTGCCAGGACAGGGGGCGAAGGGGAGCAGTACTTC.